What follows are 32 T cell receptor beta chains derived from one specimen sequenced in a study of cytomegalovirus exposure and HLA in healthy donors. PCR amplification relied on 60 Vbeta primers (plus 13 Jbeta primers). Measured with immunoSEQ multiplex PCR; TCRdb has only the in-frame clones, and not every one. This table holds roughly 150,000 clones, 70% to 75% found once. Specimen: PBMCs. These receptors came from a woman in her twenties or thirties in good health and CMV-seronegative.

The chain is built from TRBV5-1 and TRBJ1-5, with D possibly TRBD1 on 5 matching bases. CDR1 is SGHRS, CDR2 YFSETQ, per germline. V lost 3 bases and J 3 bases, leaving 13 bases between the germline ends. This CDR3 region has 15 residues. As DNA, the CDR3 is TGCGCCAGCAGCTCGAGCCCAGGGTACAATCAGCCCCAGCATTTT. Translating gives CASSSSPGYNQPQHF.

The J gene is TRBJ1-4, the V gene TRBV18, with 9 bases fitting TRBD1. V lost 3 bases, J lost 8 bases, and 7 bases stayed unmatched. The germline V gene has CDR1 KGHSH and CDR2 LQKENI. The CDR3 is made up of 15 amino acids. The CDR3: CASSPPGQGGEKLFF. Written as DNA, the CDR3 is TGTGCCAGCTCACCTCCGGGACAGGGAGGAGAAAAACTGTTTTTT. The whole variable domain, filled in from reference TRBV18 and TRBJ1-4, reads NAGVMQNPRHLVRRRGQEARLRCSPMKGHSHVYWYRQLPEEGLKFMVYLQKENIIDESGMPKERFSAEFPKEGPSILRIQQVVRGDSAAYFCASSPPGQGGEKLFFGSGTQLSVL.

The chain recombines TRBV4-2 with TRBJ2-5; 7 bases map to TRBD1. From germline, CDR1 is LGHNA and CDR2 YNFKEQ. The CDR3 extends over 15 amino acids. The trim removed 8 bases at V and 2 bases at J, leaving 11 bases unmatched. Here the CDR3 DNA reads TGTGCCAGCCAAGAAGGGACCAGGGGGCAAGAGACCCAGTACTTC. As protein: CASQEGTRGQETQYF.

This chain uses TRBV5-6 with TRBJ1-5; perhaps TRBD1 as D (6 bases). The germline V gene has CDR1 SGHDT and CDR2 YYEEEE. V lost 4 bases and J 6 bases, leaving 11 bases between the germline ends. The CDR3 is 13 amino acids. The CDR3 region has the DNA TGTGCCAGCAGCGGGGGCCTAAGTCAGCCCCAGCATTTT. Encoded protein: CASSGGLSQPQHF.

The chain couples TRBV28 to TRBJ1-4, with 10 bases fitting TRBD1. J lost 7 bases, V lost 6 bases, and 17 bases had no gene match. CDR1 is MDHEN and CDR2 is SYDVKM in the germline V gene. The CDR3 is made up of 18 amino acids. DNA of the CDR3: TGTGCCAGCAGACAATCCGGGACAGGGGCCCTGGAGGGTGAAAAACTGTTTTTT. Its translation is CASRQSGTGALEGEKLFF.

The chain carries TRBV7-8 and TRBJ1-6; possibly TRBD1 for D (5 bases). CDR3 length equals 12 residues. Germline V gives CDR1 SGHVS, CDR2 FQNEAQ. Trimming shortened V by 8 bases and J by 8 bases, and 10 bases separated the two germline ends. The DNA of the CDR3 is TGTGCCAGCTTTACGGGGGATTCACCCCTCCACTTT. It yields the protein CASFTGDSPLHF. The variable domain in full, with the rest retrieved from reference TRBV7-8 and TRBJ1-6, is GAGVSQSPRYKVAKRGQDVALRCDPISGHVSLFWYQQALGQGPEFLTYFQNEAQLDKSGLPSDRFFAERPEGSVSTLKIQRTQQEDSAVYLCASFTGDSPLHFGNGTRLTVT.

The V call is TRBV6-1, the J call TRBJ2-3; D uncertain. V dropped 7 bases and J dropped 9 bases, with 20 bases sitting between them. Germline lookup yields CDR1 MNHNS and CDR2 SASEGT. CDR3 length: 14 amino acids. CDR3: CASMEHQPPRTQYF. The CDR3 DNA reads TGTGCCAGCATGGAGCACCAGCCTCCGCGGACGCAGTATTTT.

The V gene is TRBV10-2, the J gene TRBJ2-1, with TRBD2 identical over 8 bases. Looked up from germline, CDR1 is WSHSY and CDR2 is SAAADI. J was trimmed by 5 bases and V by 3 bases; bases with no gene match: 6. The CDR3 loop spans 15 amino acids. The CDR3 sequence: CASSDTGGPHNEQFF. CDR3 in DNA: TGCGCCAGCAGTGATACGGGAGGGCCGCACAATGAGCAGTTCTTC.

The chain recombines TRBV18 with TRBJ2-7; possible D gene TRBD1, 5 bases. CDR3 length: 17 amino acids. Germline CDR1 reads KGHSH; CDR2 reads LQKENI. Trimming removed 1 base from V and 2 bases from J, with 18 bases in between. The CDR3 region is CASSPRTAVLGPYEQYF. The CDR3 DNA reads as TGTGCCAGCTCACCACGGACCGCAGTCCTGGGGCCCTACGAGCAGTACTTC.

V gene TRBV4-2 combines with J gene TRBJ2-1, with TRBD2 identical over 14 bases. J lost 2 bases, V lost 0 bases, and 12 bases had no gene match. The CDR3 totals 21 residues. Germline loops: CDR1 LGHNA, CDR2 YNFKEQ. For the CDR3, the DNA is TGTGCCAGCAGCCAAGATCCGGCGGGACTAGCGGGAGCTCCCACCTACAATGAGCAGTTCTTC. Amino acids: CASSQDPAGLAGAPTYNEQFF.

The genes are TRBV6-5 and TRBJ2-1, with D perhaps TRBD1 (5 bases). V lost 5 bases and J 3 bases, leaving 8 bases between the germline ends. Looked up from germline, CDR1 is MNHEY and CDR2 is SVGAGI. CDR3 size: 13 residues. The CDR3 protein is CASSEQVYNEQFF. The CDR3 nucleotides are TGTGCCAGCAGTGAACAGGTCTACAATGAGCAGTTCTTC.

This chain joins TRBV7-8 and TRBJ1-4; a possible D gene is TRBD1 (5 bases). Per germline, CDR1 SGHVS and CDR2 FQNEAQ. The CDR3 spans 15 residues. Trimming cost V 2 bases and J 2 bases, with 9 bases left between them. CDR3 in amino acids: CASSLRQLTNEKLFF. As DNA, the CDR3 is TGTGCCAGCAGCTTAAGACAGCTTACTAATGAAAAACTGTTTTTT. The entire variable domain, with the rest obtained from reference TRBV7-8 and TRBJ1-4, is as follows: GAGVSQSPRYKVAKRGQDVALRCDPISGHVSLFWYQQALGQGPEFLTYFQNEAQLDKSGLPSDRFFAERPEGSVSTLKIQRTQQEDSAVYLCASSLRQLTNEKLFFGSGTQLSVL.

This clone was detected a few times. This sequence joins TRBV6-6 and TRBJ2-7, with D possibly TRBD1 on 5 matching bases. This CDR3 has 11 residues. The germline V gene has CDR1 MNHNY and CDR2 SVGAGI (reference sequence). Between the trimmed V and J ends, which lost 4 bases and 12 bases, there was a span of 13 bases. CDR3 amino acids: CASSFLGDWYV. CDR3 DNA: TGTGCCAGCAGTTTCCTAGGGGATTGGTACGTC.

The V call is TRBV9, the J call TRBJ2-7; 11 bases agree with TRBD1. With 4 bases clipped from V and 7 bases from J, the junction kept 10 bases outside the gene matches. Per the germline V gene, CDR1 is SGDLS and CDR2 is YYNGEE. This CDR3 is 15 amino acids long. The CDR3 sequence: CASSPEGTGGREQYF. The CDR3 region has the DNA TGTGCCAGCAGCCCGGAAGGGACAGGGGGGAGAGAGCAGTACTTC. Supplemented by reference TRBV9 and TRBJ2-7, the full variable domain reads DSGVTQTPKHLITATGQRVTLRCSPRSGDLSVYWYQQSLDQGLQFLIQYYNGEERAKGNILERFSAQQFPDLHSELNLSSLELGDSALYFCASSPEGTGGREQYFGPGTRLTVT.

This clone was counted only a few times. The chain carries TRBV28 and TRBJ1-1; 10 nucleotides match TRBD1. CDR1 and CDR2 (germline): MDHEN, SYDVKM. J was trimmed by 13 bases and V by 7 bases; bases with no gene match: 15. The CDR3 runs 14 residues. DNA for the CDR3: TGTGCCAGCACCATGCTGGACAGGGGGGCTTTGGGTTTCTTT. Its protein product is CASTMLDRGALGFF.

The rearrangement uses TRBV18 and TRBJ2-7; TRBD1 agrees at 7 bases. Trimming at V came to 6 bases and at J to 0 bases, leaving 5 bases not matched to a gene. This CDR3 has 14 residues. Germline CDR1 reads KGHSH; CDR2 reads LQKENI. CDR3 residues: CASSDRATSYEQYF. The CDR3 region has the DNA TGTGCCAGCTCCGACAGGGCCACCTCCTACGAGCAGTACTTC.

This chain joins TRBV6-4 and TRBJ2-2, with 7 nucleotides matching TRBD1. Germline-derived CDR1 and CDR2 are MRHNA and SNTAGT. The CDR3 contains 14 residues. With V trimmed by 8 bases and J by 2 bases, 5 bases remained unmatched. In DNA form, the CDR3 reads TGTGCCAGCGGAGACAGGGATAACACCGGGGAGCTGTTTTTT. Protein: CASGDRDNTGELFF.

The chain combines TRBV7-9 with TRBJ1-1; 10 positions match TRBD1. CDR3 size: 14 residues. The V gene's germline CDR1 is SEHNR and CDR2 FQNEAQ (reference sequence). V trimming: 5 bases; J trimming: 3 bases; junction bases outside the gene matches: 3. CDR3 in DNA: TGTGCCAGCAGCAGGACAGGGGGGGACACTGAAGCTTTCTTT. It is translated as CASSRTGGDTEAFF.

The sample holds a few counts of this clone. The genes are TRBV5-4 and TRBJ2-1; 8 nucleotides match TRBD2. Germline V gene lookup returns CDR1 SGHNT and CDR2 YYREEE (reference sequence). The CDR3 extends over 16 amino acids. V shed 4 bases and J 0 bases; nucleotides not matched to a gene: 6. The CDR3 DNA reads TGTGCCAGCAGCCCGACTAGCGTGAGCTCCTACAATGAGCAGTTCTTC. Translating gives CASSPTSVSSYNEQFF.

This CDR3 reads CASRPGLSNTGELFF. CDR3 bases: TGTGCCAGCAGACCGGGACTATCGAACACCGGGGAGCTGTTTTTT. This rearrangement joins TRBV28 to TRBJ2-2, with 7 positions matching TRBD2. With 6 bases clipped from V and 0 bases from J, the junction kept 4 bases outside the gene matches. CDR1 is MDHEN and CDR2 is SYDVKM in the germline V gene. This CDR3 spans 15 amino acids. The variable domain in full, with the rest retrieved from reference TRBV28 and TRBJ2-2, is DVKVTQSSRYLVKRTGEKVFLECVQDMDHENMFWYRQDPGLGLRLIYFSYDVKMKEKGDIPEGYSVSREKKERFSLILESASTNQTSMYLCASRPGLSNTGELFFGEGSRLTVL.

The chain has TRBV4-1 and TRBJ2-3; TRBD2 matches 7 bases. The length of the CDR3 is 15 residues. V dropped 3 bases and J dropped 2; count of bases not matched to a gene: 5. From germline, CDR1 is MGHRA and CDR2 YSYEKL. As DNA, the CDR3 is TGCGCCAGCAGCCAGGCTAGCGGTCACACAGATACGCAGTATTTT. Its translation is CASSQASGHTDTQYF.

This rearrangement joins TRBV6-5 to TRBJ2-3; D gene ambiguous. The CDR3 has 12 amino acids. With 7 bases removed from V and 5 bases from J, the gap between germline ends came to 10 bases. Germline CDR1 is MNHEY and CDR2 is SVGAGI. This CDR3 is CASTTTGDTQYF. The CDR3, as DNA: TGTGCCAGCACTACCACGGGAGATACGCAGTATTTT.

The chain uses TRBV28 and TRBJ1-2; TRBD1 is a possible D gene (6 bases). V lost 6 bases, J lost 4 bases, and 12 bases lay in between. The CDR3 is 13 residues long. Germline V gene data show CDR1 as MDHEN and CDR2 as SYDVKM. This CDR3 reads CASSRDTLYGYTF. DNA of the CDR3: TGTGCCAGCAGCCGGGACACTCTCTATGGCTACACCTTC.

This chain joins TRBV21-1 and TRBJ2-2; the DNA was not used to check the table's D call, TRBD2. TRBV21-1 is a pseudogene locus. The length of the CDR3 is 17 residues. CDR3 nucleotides: TGTGCCAGCTCGAGGCCTAGGACTAGCGGGACCTACGGGGAGCTGTTTTTT. Translating it yields CASSRPRTSGTYGELFF.

The J gene is TRBJ2-1, the V gene TRBV7-3, with 14 nucleotides matching TRBD2. Unmatched junction bases numbered 7, after V lost 6 bases and J lost 6 bases. This CDR3 is 16 amino acids long. Germline V lookup: CDR1 SGHTA, CDR2 FQGTGA. DNA of the CDR3: TGTGCCAGCAGGATTTCCGGGACTAGCGGGAGCAATGAGCAGTTCTTC. Its protein product is CASRISGTSGSNEQFF.

CDR3 residues: CASSIGPGGIRTDTQYF. CDR3 bases: TGTGCCAGCAGCATTGGGCCTGGGGGCATTAGGACAGATACGCAGTATTTT. The chain is built from TRBV11-1 and TRBJ2-3, with D tentatively TRBD1 (6 bases). The germline V gene encodes CDR1 SGHAT and CDR2 FQDESV (reference sequence). CDR3 length: 17 amino acids. V shed 5 bases and J shed 3 bases, with 21 bases lying between them.

This chain uses TRBV7-2 with TRBJ2-5, with 8 bases that match TRBD2. Losses at the gene ends were 4 bases for V and 5 bases for J; bases not matched to a gene: 6. The CDR3 has 14 amino acids. Germline V lookup: CDR1 SGHTA, CDR2 FQGNSA. The CDR3 here is CASSSSGGLETQYF. In DNA, the CDR3 is TGTGCCAGCAGCTCCTCGGGGGGGCTGGAGACCCAGTACTTC.

This clone was observed a handful of times. This chain joins TRBV18 and TRBJ2-1; 11 nucleotides align to TRBD2. The ends lost 5 bases at V and 6 bases at J; junction bases unmatched: 9. Germline V lookup: CDR1 KGHSH, CDR2 LQKENI. The CDR3 extends over 16 amino acids. The CDR3 DNA follows: TGTGCCAGCTCATCCATAGCGGGAGGGCCCAGCAATGAGCAGTTCTTC. This codes for CASSSIAGGPSNEQFF. The full variable domain, with the rest looked up from reference TRBV18 and TRBJ2-1, is NAGVMQNPRHLVRRRGQEARLRCSPMKGHSHVYWYRQLPEEGLKFMVYLQKENIIDESGMPKERFSAEFPKEGPSILRIQQVVRGDSAAYFCASSSIAGGPSNEQFFGPGTRLTVL.

Notes on this clone: At one of its ends the junction is not consistent with the germline gene, which may arise from a read error. The sample contains more than one DNA sequence encoding this CDR3. V is TRBV10-3 and J is TRBJ2-2; no reliable D call. This CDR3 contains 13 residues. Germline CDR1 reads ENHRY; CDR2 reads SYGVKD. The CDR3 loop is CAISESWPGELFF. CDR3 nucleotides: TGCGCCATCAGTGAGTCGTGGCCCGGGGAGCTGTTTTTT.

CDR3 sequence: CASSPGTGNYGYTF. In nucleotides, the CDR3 is TGCGCCAGCAGCCCAGGGACAGGGAACTATGGCTACACCTTC. This chain connects TRBV5-1 to TRBJ1-2; 9 nucleotides agree with TRBD1. Germline CDR1 is SGHRS and CDR2 is YFSETQ. The CDR3 has 14 residues. J gave up 2 bases and V 4 bases, and 3 bases lay outside the gene matches.

This chain joins TRBV7-3 and TRBJ2-6, with 8 nucleotides matching TRBD1. With V trimmed by 5 bases and J by 4 bases, 13 bases remained unmatched. CDR1 and CDR2 from the germline V gene are SGHTA and FQGTGA. CDR3 length: 18 residues. CDR3 protein: CASSPKGQEAEGANVLTF. The CDR3 nucleotides are TGTGCCAGCAGCCCAAAGGGACAGGAGGCGGAAGGGGCCAACGTCCTGACTTTC.

This clone was picked up a small number of times. The genes are TRBV11-3 and TRBJ1-5; perhaps TRBD1 as D (5 bases). Trimming removed 3 bases from V and 10 bases from J, with 7 bases in between. CDR3 length: 11 amino acids. Germline assignment: CDR1 SGHNT and CDR2 YENEEA. CDR3 nucleotide sequence: TGTGCCAGCAGCTTCGGGGGACCCCAGCATTTT. This translates into CASSFGGPQHF.